The clone carrying this TCR beta chain was recorded at least ten times. There are 15 residues in the CDR3. Between the trimmed V and J ends, which lost 0 bases and 7 bases, there was a span of 11 bases. Germline loops: CDR1 SGHRS, CDR2 YFSETQ. Amplification yielded TCR beta CDR3 regions, with RNA transcripts as the source. The TCR CDR3 was amplified in a first-round RT-PCR using the HTBI primer set. TCRdb re-called the multiplex PCR reads with MiXCR, one entry per CDR3 protein. Of 500,000 to 650,000 distinct CDR3 sequences in the sample, 15% to 20% were seen once. The source of the sample is a study of T cells in Graves' hyperthyroidism and ophthalmopathy.

Sequenced sample: blood. The clonotype was recovered from a woman aged 18-29 years with Graves' ophthalmopathy. The gene calls are TRBV5-1 and TRBJ1-6, with D possibly being TRBD1 (5 bases). The CDR3 nucleotides read TGCGCCAGCAGCTTGGGCGGGGCCCTAAATTCACCCCTCCACTTT. This codes for CASSLGGALNSPLHF.